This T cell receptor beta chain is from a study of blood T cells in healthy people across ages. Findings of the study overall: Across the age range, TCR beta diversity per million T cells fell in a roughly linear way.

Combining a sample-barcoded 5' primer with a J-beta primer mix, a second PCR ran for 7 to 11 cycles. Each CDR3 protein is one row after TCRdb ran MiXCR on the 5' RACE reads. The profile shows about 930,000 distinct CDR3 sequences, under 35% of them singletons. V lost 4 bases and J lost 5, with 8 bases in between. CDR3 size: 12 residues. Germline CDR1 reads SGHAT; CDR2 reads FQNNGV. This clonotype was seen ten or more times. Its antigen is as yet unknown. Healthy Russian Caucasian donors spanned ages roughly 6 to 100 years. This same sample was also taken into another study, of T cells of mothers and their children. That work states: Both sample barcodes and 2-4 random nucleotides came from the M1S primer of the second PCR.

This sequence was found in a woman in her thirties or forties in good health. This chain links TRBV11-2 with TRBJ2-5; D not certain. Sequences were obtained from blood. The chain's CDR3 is CASSSTTETQYF. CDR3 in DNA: TGTGCCAGCAGCTCCACTACGGAGACCCAGTACTTC.